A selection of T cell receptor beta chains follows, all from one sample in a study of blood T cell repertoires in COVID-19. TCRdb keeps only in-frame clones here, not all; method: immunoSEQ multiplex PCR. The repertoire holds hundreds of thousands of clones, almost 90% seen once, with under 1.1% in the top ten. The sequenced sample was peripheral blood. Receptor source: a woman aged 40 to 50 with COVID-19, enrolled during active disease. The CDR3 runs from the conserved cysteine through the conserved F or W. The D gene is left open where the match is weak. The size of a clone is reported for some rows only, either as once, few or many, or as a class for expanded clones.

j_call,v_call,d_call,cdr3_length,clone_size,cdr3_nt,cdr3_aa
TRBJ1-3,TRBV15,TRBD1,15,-,TGTGCCACCAGCGGACAGGGGCCTTCTGGAAACACCATATATTTT,CATSGQGPSGNTIYF
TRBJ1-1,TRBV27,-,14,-,TGTGCCAGCATGAGGGTACCCGGGGGCACTGAAGCTTTCTTT,CASMRVPGGTEAFF
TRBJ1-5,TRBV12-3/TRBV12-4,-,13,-,TGTGCCAGCAGTTATGCGGGGGATCAGCCCCAGCATTTT,CASSYAGDQPQHF
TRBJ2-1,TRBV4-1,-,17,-,TGCGCCAGCAGCCAAGAAAGGAGACAGACCAGCTACAATGAGCAGTTCTTC,CASSQERRQTSYNEQFF
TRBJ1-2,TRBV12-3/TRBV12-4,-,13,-,TGTGCCAGCAGTTCTGCAGACAGGTTTGTCTACACCTTC,CASSSADRFVYTF
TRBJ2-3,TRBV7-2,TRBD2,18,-,TGTGCCAGCAGCTTATCATCCGGGGGGGCGCAAATCACAGATACGCAGTATTTT,CASSLSSGGAQITDTQYF
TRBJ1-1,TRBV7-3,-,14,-,TGTGCCAGCAGCTTGGGACTGGAAAACACTGAAGCTTTCTTT,CASSLGLENTEAFF
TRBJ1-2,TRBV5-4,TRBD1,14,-,TGTGCCAGCAGGGAGGGACAGGGGCCGTATGGCTACACCTTC,CASREGQGPYGYTF
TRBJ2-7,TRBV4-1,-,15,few,TGCGCCAGCAGCCAAGTCGGACTAAGCTTATACGAGCAGTACTTC,CASSQVGLSLYEQYF
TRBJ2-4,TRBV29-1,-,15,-,TGCAGCGTTGAAGACGGATGGGGACTCAAAAACATTCAGTACTTC,CSVEDGWGLKNIQYF
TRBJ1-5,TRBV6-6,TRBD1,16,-,TGTGCCAGCAGTTCGGGACAGGGAGTAAGCAATCAGCCCCAGCATTTT,CASSSGQGVSNQPQHF
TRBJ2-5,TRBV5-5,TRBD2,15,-,TGTGCCAGCACCCCGGGGGGAACCGCGTGGGAGACCCAGTACTTC,CASTPGGTAWETQYF
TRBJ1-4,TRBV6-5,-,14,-,TGTGCCAGCAGAGACGACAGTTACTCTGGAAAACTGTTTTTT,CASRDDSYSGKLFF
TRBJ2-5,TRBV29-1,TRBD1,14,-,TGCAGCGTTGATTTGGGGACAGACCGAGGGACCCAGTACTTC,CSVDLGTDRGTQYF
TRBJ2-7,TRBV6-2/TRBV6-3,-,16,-,TGTGCCAGCAGTTACTCGGGGCAGACACTGACCTACGAGCAGTACTTC,CASSYSGQTLTYEQYF
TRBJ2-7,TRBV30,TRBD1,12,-,TGTGCATTACGGGACAGCCTCTACGAGCAGTACTTC,CALRDSLYEQYF
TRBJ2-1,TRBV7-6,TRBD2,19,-,TGTGCCAGCAGCTTAGCTGTGAGGGAGACTAGCGGGAGATCGAATGAGCAGTTCTTC,CASSLAVRETSGRSNEQFF
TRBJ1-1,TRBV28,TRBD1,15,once,TGTGCCAGCAGTGGTCCCTCAGGGGGCCGGACTGAAGCTTTCTTT,CASSGPSGGRTEAFF
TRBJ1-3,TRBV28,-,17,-,TGTGCCAGCAGTATTCAAGGGACACTGGTCTCTGGAAACACCATATATTTT,CASSIQGTLVSGNTIYF
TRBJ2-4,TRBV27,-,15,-,TGTGCCAGCAGTTTCAGACCGGGACTCCCAAACATTCAGTACTTC,CASSFRPGLPNIQYF
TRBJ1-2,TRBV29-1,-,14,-,TGCAGCGTTGAAAAGCAGGGGCAAAACTATGGCTACACCTTC,CSVEKQGQNYGYTF
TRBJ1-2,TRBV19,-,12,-,TGTGCCAGTAGTTCTACGGGGGGGAGCTACACCTTC,CASSSTGGSYTF
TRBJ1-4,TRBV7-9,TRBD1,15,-,TGTGCCAGCAGCTTCCAGGGGGCAGGGGATGAAAAACTGTTTTTT,CASSFQGAGDEKLFF
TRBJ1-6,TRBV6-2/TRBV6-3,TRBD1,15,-,TGTGCCAGCAGTTGGGGGACAGGGGGTTATTCACCCCTCCACTTT,CASSWGTGGYSPLHF
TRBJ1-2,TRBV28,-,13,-,TGTGCCAGCAAACTACAGGGCGGCTATGGCTACACCTTC,CASKLQGGYGYTF